The T cell receptor beta chain described here comes from a study of Ad26.COV2.S vaccination and SARS-CoV-2 variants. Clones were sequenced by immunoSEQ multiplex PCR, and TCRdb holds only the in-frame ones, with some missing. The table includes around 240,000 clones, approximately 90% detected once. This CDR3 comprises 16 residues. V lost 1 base to trimming and J lost 5 bases; unmatched junction nucleotides: 8. CDR1 is SGHDN, CDR2 FVKESK, per germline. Points on this clone: Its antigen remains unknown.

General observations from the study: Breadth, reportedly substantial, characterized the spike-specific CD8+ and CD4+ T cell responses after vaccination.

Treatment noted: approximately 18 received Ad26.COV2.S at low or high dose, single or two shots; roughly 5 received placebo; per-sample allocation not given. Day 63 following the first vaccine or placebo injection was when the samples were taken. The V and J genes are TRBV14 and TRBJ2-5; 9 nucleotides agree with TRBD1. The clonotype originates from a person between 18 and 60 years old who received the Ad26.COV2.S COVID-19 vaccine or a placebo. The sample consisted of peripheral blood, taken in a trial of Ad26.COV2.S vaccine versus placebo. This chain's CDR3 is CASSQVLTGGRETQYF. The CDR3 bases are TGTGCCAGCAGCCAAGTGCTCACAGGGGGCCGGGAGACCCAGTACTTC.